The next 4 T cell receptor beta chains were all read from a single sample in a study of cytomegalovirus exposure and HLA in healthy donors. The PCR contained 60 Vbeta and 13 Jbeta primers. Profiling relied on immunoSEQ multiplex PCR, and the TCRdb table lists in-frame clones only, not all of them. The profile shows approximately 190,000 clones, roughly four fifths of them singletons. Material for sequencing was PBMCs. All receptors derive from a woman younger than 45 in good health and CMV-seropositive.

This chain joins TRBV6-5 and TRBJ2-7; 7 positions agree with TRBD1. CDR3 length equals 16 residues. Germline CDR1 MNHEY, CDR2 SVGAGI. V gave up 4 bases and J gave up 0 bases; unmatched junction bases: 9. CDR3 sequence: CASSSISRQGSYEQYF. CDR3 nucleotide sequence: TGTGCCAGCAGTTCAATATCCAGACAGGGCTCCTACGAGCAGTACTTC.

This clone occurred once. The genes are TRBV5-1 and TRBJ2-3; 11 bases line up with TRBD2. The CDR3 contains 14 residues. With V trimmed by 7 bases and J by 4 bases, 5 bases remained unmatched. From germline, CDR1 is SGHRS and CDR2 YFSETQ. The CDR3 sequence is CASHSGRAPDTQYF. In DNA, the CDR3 is TGCGCCAGCCATAGCGGGAGGGCCCCAGATACGCAGTATTTT.

CDR3 DNA sequence: TGTGCCAGCAGCTCGGGACAGGCGAACAATTCACCCCTCCACTTT. This gives the protein CASSSGQANNSPLHF. V and J are TRBV7-9 and TRBJ1-6; 8 nucleotides match TRBD1. Germline loops: CDR1 SEHNR, CDR2 FQNEAQ (reference sequence). After removal of 4 bases from V and 7 bases from J, the junction contained 6 bases not matched to a gene. CDR3 length equals 15 residues. The variable domain in full, with the rest retrieved from reference TRBV7-9 and TRBJ1-6, is DTGVSQNPRHKITKRGQNVTFRCDPISEHNRLYWYRQTLGQGPEFLTYFQNEAQLEKSRLLSDRFSAERPKGSFSTLEIQRTEQGDSAMYLCASSSGQANNSPLHFGNGTRLTVT.

This clone was seen more than once but under ten times. The chain is built from TRBV11-2 and TRBJ2-7, with a tentative D call TRBD1 (6 bases). V gave up 7 bases and J gave up 7 bases, with 17 bases separating them. The CDR3 contains 13 residues. Germline values: CDR1 SGHAT, CDR2 FQNNGV. The CDR3 region has the DNA TGTGCCAGCACTGGGCGTACTACAGGGGAGCAGTACTTC. Protein sequence: CASTGRTTGEQYF.